Here is one T cell receptor (beta chain) with its context. Antigen unknown. This record comes from a study of post-analysis software for immune sequencing data. Overall study findings and caveats: Co-batched samples clustered tightly together by F measure.

TCR beta cDNA libraries had unique molecular identifiers. MiXCR was run by TCRdb on the PCR reads, yielding one entry per CDR3 protein. Among hundreds of thousands of distinct CDR3 sequences listed, roughly 50% were seen once. The specimen sequenced was blood. The sequence was obtained from a girl under 18 with multiple sclerosis.

The CDR3 DNA sequence: TGCAGCGTTGAGACTAGCGGGGGGGCGGATACGCAGTATTTT. As protein: CSVETSGGADTQYF. The rearrangement uses TRBV29-1 and TRBJ2-3, with 14 bases matching TRBD2. Trimming took 3 bases from V and 6 from J; bases not matched to a gene: 2. Germline CDR1 is SQVTM and CDR2 is ANQGSEA. The CDR3 spans 14 residues.